Shown below are 8 T cell receptor beta chains from a single sample sequenced in a study of identical twins. In TCRdb, the 5' RACE reads were re-called with MiXCR into one record per CDR3 protein. This sample has roughly 710,000 distinct CDR3 sequences, with approximately 6% found just once. Input material: naive T cells sorted from blood. These receptors were collected from a man aged 18 to 30 in good health.

The table lists this clonotype with a few counts. For the CDR3, the DNA is TGTGCCAGCAGCTTAGGGCCGGGACATCTGCAGGAGACCCAGTACTTC. Translation gives CASSLGPGHLQETQYF. The rearrangement uses TRBV7-9 and TRBJ2-5, with D perhaps TRBD1 (6 bases). This CDR3 contains 16 residues. The germline CDR1 and CDR2 sequences are SEHNR and FQNEAQ (reference sequence). V lost 1 base to trimming and J lost 5 bases, with 17 bases between them. Full variable domain (remainder filled in from reference TRBV7-9 and TRBJ2-5): DTGVSQNPRHKITKRGQNVTFRCDPISEHNRLYWYRQTLGQGPEFLTYFQNEAQLEKSRLLSDRFSAERPKGSFSTLEIQRTEQGDSAMYLCASSLGPGHLQETQYFGPGTRLLVL.

This clonotype turned up a few times. The chain recombines TRBV10-3 with TRBJ2-7; 8 bases agree with TRBD1. This CDR3 comprises 14 residues. Trimming removed 6 bases from V and 7 bases from J; junction bases left unmatched: 11. Germline V gene sequence: CDR1 ENHRY, CDR2 SYGVKD. CDR3 region: CAIRTDRAQGEQYF. CDR3 nucleotides: TGTGCCATCAGAACGGACAGGGCGCAGGGGGAGCAGTACTTC.

Ten or more counts support this clonotype. This CDR3 reads CATSDLQTGSSYNEQFF. For the CDR3, the DNA is TGTGCCACCAGTGATTTGCAGACGGGGAGCTCCTACAATGAGCAGTTCTTC. This chain joins TRBV24-1 and TRBJ2-1, with a weak D call TRBD2 (5 bases). CDR1 and CDR2 from the germline V gene are KGHDR and SFDVKD. The ends were cut back, 0 bases at V and 0 bases at J, with 11 bases in the middle. The CDR3 loop spans 17 amino acids.

The chain couples TRBV7-4 to TRBJ1-5; D not certain. Trimming removed 7 bases at V and 3 bases at J, with 13 bases between. Germline-derived CDR1 and CDR2 are SGHVT and SQSDAQ. This CDR3 contains 14 residues. As DNA, the CDR3 is TGTGCCAGCACCCGGACGAGCACCAATCAGCCCCAGCATTTT. Amino acids: CASTRTSTNQPQHF.

Many counts were recorded for this clonotype. The V call is TRBV12-3 or TRBV12-4, the J call TRBJ2-2, with D possibly being TRBD2 (5 bases). This CDR3 comprises 14 residues. Trimming removed 3 bases at V and 4 bases at J, with 9 bases between. Here the CDR3 DNA reads TGTGCCAGCAGTTTCGGGGTGTCCACCGGGGAGCTGTTTTTT. It yields the protein CASSFGVSTGELFF.

The chain recombines TRBV5-1 with TRBJ2-5, with D tentatively TRBD1 (5 bases). The germline V gene encodes CDR1 SGHRS and CDR2 YFSETQ. The germline V and J ends were trimmed by 0 bases and 6 bases, with 18 bases remaining between them. This CDR3 spans 16 amino acids. The DNA of the CDR3 is TGCGCCAGCAGCTTGGCCCCTGGGGCAACCGAAAAGACCCAGTACTTC. The encoded protein is CASSLAPGATEKTQYF. Looking up the rest from reference TRBV5-1 and TRBJ2-5 gives the full variable domain: KAGVTQTPRYLIKTRGQQVTLSCSPISGHRSVSWYQQTPGQGLQFLFEYFSETQRNKGNFPGRFSGRQFSNSRSEMNVSTLELGDSALYLCASSLAPGATEKTQYFGPGTRLLVL.

V and J are TRBV11-3 and TRBJ2-1; 8 bases agree with TRBD2. The CDR3 covers 17 residues. Germline V CDR1 and CDR2: SGHNT, YENEEA. V was clipped by 5 bases and J by 5 bases; unmatched bases: 14. CDR3 sequence: CASSQIILAETHNEQFF. The CDR3 DNA sequence: TGTGCCAGCAGCCAAATTATACTAGCGGAGACGCACAATGAGCAGTTCTTC.

This clonotype was seen at least ten times. The V call is TRBV5-1, the J call TRBJ2-7; 9 nucleotides line up with TRBD1. This CDR3 has 15 residues. Germline CDR1 SGHRS, CDR2 YFSETQ. J lost 2 bases, V lost 3 bases, and 6 bases had no gene match. The CDR3 sequence: CASSSGQGGTYEQYF. The DNA of the CDR3 is TGCGCCAGCAGCTCGGGACAGGGAGGAACCTACGAGCAGTACTTC. Using reference TRBV5-1 and TRBJ2-7 for the parts outside the CDR3, the full variable domain is KAGVTQTPRYLIKTRGQQVTLSCSPISGHRSVSWYQQTPGQGLQFLFEYFSETQRNKGNFPGRFSGRQFSNSRSEMNVSTLELGDSALYLCASSSGQGGTYEQYFGPGTRLTVT.